The clone carrying this T cell receptor (beta chain) was observed many times. Trimming shortened V by 8 bases and J by 0 bases, and 8 bases separated the two germline ends. The CDR3 length is 13 residues. The V gene's germline CDR1 is SEHNR and CDR2 FQNEAQ (reference sequence). TCRdb re-called the 5' RACE reads through MiXCR, storing one row per CDR3 protein. The sample shows some 690,000 distinct CDR3 sequences, over 20% of them seen only once. The data are from a study of identical twins. Only healthy Caucasians were included as donors. This sample was shared with a second study, whose subject was T cells expressing NK-cell markers. Turning to that study: The eight sequenced donors comprised seven who were HCMV-seropositive and one who was seronegative. An anti-gamma-delta TCR antibody was added in several experiments. It restricted sorting to alpha-beta TCR-expressing T cells.

Sequencing was performed on PBMCs. This receptor was identified in a woman aged 18-29 years in good health. The gene calls are TRBV7-9 and TRBJ1-3; D is uncertain. The CDR3 DNA follows: TGTGCCAGCTCCCCCAGCTCTGGAAACACCATATATTTT. Its translation is CASSPSSGNTIYF.